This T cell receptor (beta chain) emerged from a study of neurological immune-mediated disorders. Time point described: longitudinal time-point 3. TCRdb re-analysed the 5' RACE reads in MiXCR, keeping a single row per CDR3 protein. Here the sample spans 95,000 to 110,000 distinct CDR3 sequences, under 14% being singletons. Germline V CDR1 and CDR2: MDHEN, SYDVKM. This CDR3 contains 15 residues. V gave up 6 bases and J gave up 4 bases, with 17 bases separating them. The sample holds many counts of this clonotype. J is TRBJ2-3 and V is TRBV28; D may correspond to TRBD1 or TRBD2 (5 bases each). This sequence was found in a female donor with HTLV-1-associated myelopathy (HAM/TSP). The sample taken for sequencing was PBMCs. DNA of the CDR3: TGTGCCAGCAGCTCACACTCGGTGGGGGCAGATACGCAGTATTTT. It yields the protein CASSSHSVGADTQYF.